These T cell receptor beta chains were read from a single sample in a study. Via MiXCR, TCRdb re-called the RT-PCR reads, giving one row per CDR3 protein. This sample has about 700,000 distinct CDR3 sequences; 14% occur once, and the top ten carry roughly 4%. The sample comprised memory CD4+ T cells from blood. The receptors here all came from a female donor in good health, serving as a healthy control. CDR3s include the opening cysteine and the closing phenylalanine or tryptophan. Fields, in order: D gene, J gene, clone size, V gene, CDR3 protein, CDR3 DNA. D genes are given only for firm matches. A row's size may be missing; if present it is once, few, many or a size class.

- TRBJ2-3 - TRBV19 CASSNRDPTDTQYF TGTGCCAGTAGTAACCGGGACCCCACAGATACGCAGTATTTT
TRBD1 TRBJ2-7 few TRBV2 CASKGGTGIPEQYF TGTGCCAGCAAGGGAGGGACAGGGATCCCCGAGCAGTACTTC
- TRBJ2-1 few TRBV7-8 CASSTDSRVAEQFF TGTGCCAGCAGCACGGACAGCCGGGTGGCGGAGCAGTTCTTC
- TRBJ1-1 - TRBV20-1 CSAGLGGTEAFF TGCAGTGCTGGTCTGGGGGGGACTGAAGCTTTCTTT
- TRBJ2-1 - TRBV5-1 CASSLGEIYNEQFF TGCGCCAGCAGCTTGGGGGAGATTTACAATGAGCAGTTCTTC
- TRBJ2-7 - TRBV24-1 CATTRWINRVSSPYEQYF TGTGCCACCACCAGATGGATCAATAGGGTCAGTTCCCCCTACGAGCAGTACTTC
TRBD2 TRBJ2-1 - TRBV28 CASITSGPRSYNEQFF TGTGCCAGCATCACTAGCGGGCCCCGGTCCTACAATGAGCAGTTCTTC
TRBD2 TRBJ2-1 many TRBV10-3 CAIQSLGRGGNYNEQFF TGTGCCATACAAAGCTTGGGGCGCGGGGGGAACTACAATGAGCAGTTCTTC
TRBD2 TRBJ2-2 - TRBV20-1 CSALSGANTGELFF TGCAGTGCCCTTAGCGGGGCGAACACCGGGGAGCTGTTTTTT
TRBD1 TRBJ2-1 few TRBV5-1 CASSSQDRVNEQFF TGCGCCAGCAGCTCGCAAGACAGGGTCAATGAGCAGTTCTTC
TRBD2 TRBJ2-1 few TRBV20-1 CSAEGLAGRYNEQFF TGCAGTGCTGAAGGACTAGCGGGACGATACAATGAGCAGTTCTTC
TRBD1 TRBJ1-2 many TRBV5-6 CASSIRDRAYGYTF TGTGCCAGCAGCATCCGGGACAGGGCCTATGGCTACACCTTC
- TRBJ2-1 few TRBV18 CASSSLDGSGEQFF TGTGCCAGCTCATCCCTCGACGGCTCGGGTGAGCAGTTCTTC
TRBD1 TRBJ1-1 - TRBV11-1 CASSSLGTAPMGTEAFF TGTGCCAGCAGCTCACTCGGGACAGCCCCCATGGGCACTGAAGCTTTCTTT
- TRBJ1-6 many TRBV7-6 CASSFQGGNSPLHF TGTGCCAGCAGCTTTCAAGGGGGTAATTCACCCCTCCACTTT
- TRBJ2-2 many TRBV6-4 CASSEENTGELFF TGTGCCAGCAGTGAAGAGAACACCGGGGAGCTGTTTTTT
- TRBJ1-3 - TRBV5-1 CASSLVQGAGNTIYF TGCGCCAGCAGCTTGGTCCAGGGAGCTGGAAACACCATATATTTT
- TRBJ2-3 many TRBV7-2 CASSFGRTDTQYF TGTGCCAGCAGCTTTGGACGTACGGATACGCAGTATTTT
- TRBJ2-1 - TRBV12-3/TRBV12-4 CASRLSFNSNEQFF TGTGCCAGCAGATTAAGCTTTAATTCCAATGAGCAGTTCTTC
- TRBJ2-7 many TRBV18 CASSPPALLGEQYF TGTGCCAGCTCACCACCGGCCTTGCTAGGCGAGCAGTACTTC
TRBD1 TRBJ2-7 - TRBV6-6 CASSYSGGTGLFEQYF TGTGCCAGCAGTTATTCTGGAGGGACAGGGTTATTCGAGCAGTACTTC
- TRBJ2-7 - TRBV6-6 CASSMYAEQYF TGTGCCAGCAGTATGTACGCCGAACAGTACTTC
- TRBJ2-5 - TRBV7-9 CASSSTGQSETQYF TGTGCCAGCAGTTCTACCGGACAGAGTGAGACCCAGTACTTC
- TRBJ1-2 few TRBV7-8 CASSPFTYGYTF TGTGCCAGCAGCCCCTTCACCTATGGCTACACCTTC
TRBD1 TRBJ2-7 few TRBV20-1 CSARDLGTGVWEQYF TGCAGTGCTAGAGATCTCGGGACAGGGGTATGGGAGCAGTACTTC
TRBD1 TRBJ1-6 few TRBV12-3/TRBV12-4 CASSRRQGHSPLHF TGTGCCAGCAGCCGACGACAGGGACATTCACCCCTCCACTTT
TRBD2 TRBJ2-7 - TRBV4-2 CASSQSPGRDSSYEQYF TGTGCCAGCAGCCAAAGCCCTGGGAGGGATAGCTCCTACGAGCAGTACTTC
- TRBJ2-3 few TRBV23-1 CASSPVDIDTQYF TGCGCCAGCAGTCCGGTGGATATAGATACGCAGTATTTT
TRBD1 TRBJ2-7 - TRBV7-2 CASSSAQGSTYEQYF TGTGCCAGCAGCTCCGCACAGGGGAGCACCTACGAGCAGTACTTC
- TRBJ2-7 many TRBV4-3 CASSQDFSLEQYF TGCGCCAGCAGCCAAGATTTCAGCCTCGAGCAGTACTTC
- TRBJ2-5 - TRBV27 CASSWAGSSPETQYF TGTGCCAGCAGTTGGGCAGGGTCTAGTCCAGAGACCCAGTACTTC
- TRBJ2-5 - TRBV4-3 CASSPKGGEGDKYF TGCGCCAGCAGCCCCAAGGGGGGGGAGGGCGATAAGTACTTC
TRBD2 TRBJ2-4 many TRBV7-2 CASSSTTGGNIQYF TGTGCCAGCAGTTCTACGACGGGAGGGAACATTCAGTACTTC
TRBD2 TRBJ2-1 many TRBV20-1 CSAPAGGNYDNEQFF TGCAGTGCGCCAGCGGGAGGTAACTACGACAATGAGCAGTTCTTC
- TRBJ2-2 few TRBV30 CAWSVGLGDVGELFF TGTGCCTGGAGTGTAGGGCTTGGGGACGTCGGGGAGCTGTTTTTT
TRBD1 TRBJ1-2 - TRBV9 CASSVSPRTGDGYTF TGTGCCAGCAGCGTAAGCCCCCGGACAGGGGATGGCTACACCTTC
- TRBJ2-1 once TRBV4-2 CASSQDSPLAERGYNEQFF TGTGCCAGCAGCCAAGATTCCCCCCTAGCGGAGAGGGGGTACAATGAGCAGTTCTTC
- TRBJ2-1 few TRBV7-8 CASSLEEVWRVQFF TGTGCCAGCAGCTTAGAAGAGGTCTGGCGTGTGCAGTTCTTC
TRBD1 TRBJ1-2 - TRBV15 CATSKGAFYGYTF TGTGCCACCAGCAAGGGGGCGTTCTACGGCTACACCTTC